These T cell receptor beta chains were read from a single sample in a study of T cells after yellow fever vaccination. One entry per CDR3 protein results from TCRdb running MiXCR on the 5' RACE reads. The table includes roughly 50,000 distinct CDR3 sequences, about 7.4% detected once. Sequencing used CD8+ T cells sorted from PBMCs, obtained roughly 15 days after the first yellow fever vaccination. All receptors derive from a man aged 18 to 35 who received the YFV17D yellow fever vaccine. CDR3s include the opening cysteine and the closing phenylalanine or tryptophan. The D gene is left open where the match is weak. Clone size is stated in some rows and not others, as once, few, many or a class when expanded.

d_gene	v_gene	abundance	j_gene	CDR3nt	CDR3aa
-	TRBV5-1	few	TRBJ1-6	TGCGCCAGCAGCTTGGAGCCAGTGGACAGCTATTCAATTAATTCACCCCTCCACTTT	CASSLEPVDSYSINSPLHF
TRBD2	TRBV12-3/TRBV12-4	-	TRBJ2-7	TGTGCCAGCAGTTTACTGGCTAGCGGGGGTGGATACGAGCAGTACTTC	CASSLLASGGGYEQYF
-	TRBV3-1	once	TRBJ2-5	TGTGCCAGCTGCCAGCAGACCCAAGAGACCCAGTACTTC	CASCQQTQETQYF
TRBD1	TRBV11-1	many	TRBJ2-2	TGTGCCAGCAGCTCACAACCCGGGACAGGGAAGAACACCGGGGAGCTGTTTTTT	CASSSQPGTGKNTGELFF
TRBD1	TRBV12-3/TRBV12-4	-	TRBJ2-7	TGTGCCAGCAGATTGGGACAGGGCTTATACGAGCAGTACTTC	CASRLGQGLYEQYF
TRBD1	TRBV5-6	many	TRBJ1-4	TGTGCCAGCAGCCTACTACAGGGGGCAGCTAATGAAAAACTGTTTTTT	CASSLLQGAANEKLFF
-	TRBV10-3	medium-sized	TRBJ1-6	TGTGCCATCAGTGACCCGACAGCTACCCTAATTCCCAATTCGGCCCTCCACTTT	CAISDPTATLIPNSALHF
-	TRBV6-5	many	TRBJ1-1	TGTGCCAGCAGTGGCCAGCCTTCGGTTACTGAAGCTTTCTTT	CASSGQPSVTEAFF
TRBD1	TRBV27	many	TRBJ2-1	TGTGCCAGCTCCTCCATCCTCAGGGGGACATACAATGAGCAGTTCTTC	CASSSILRGTYNEQFF
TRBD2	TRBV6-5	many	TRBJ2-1	TGTGCCAGCAGTTGGGGGGTAGCGGGCCACAATGAGCAGTTCTTC	CASSWGVAGHNEQFF
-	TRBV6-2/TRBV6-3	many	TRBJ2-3	TGTGCCAGCAGTTCCAATGAGGCCGATACGCAGTATTTT	CASSSNEADTQYF
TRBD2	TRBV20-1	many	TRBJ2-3	TGCAGTGTTCTCCCGGGGACTAGCGAACCCTTAGATACGCAGTATTTT	CSVLPGTSEPLDTQYF
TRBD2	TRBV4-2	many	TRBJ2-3	TGTGCCAGCAGCCAGACCGAAGCTAGCGGGGGTACAGATACGCAGTATTTT	CASSQTEASGGTDTQYF
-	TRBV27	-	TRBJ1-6	TGTGCCAGCAGTTTCAGGGCGAGCTCCTATAATTCACCCCTCCACTTT	CASSFRASSYNSPLHF
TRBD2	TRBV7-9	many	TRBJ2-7	TGTGCCAGCAGCGGAATCGGGGACTACGGCTACTACGAGCAGTACTTC	CASSGIGDYGYYEQYF
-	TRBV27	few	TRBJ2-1	TGTGCCAGCACGAGGGGGGCGAGCTCCTACAATGAGCAGTTCTTC	CASTRGASSYNEQFF
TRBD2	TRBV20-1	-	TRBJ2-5	TGCAGTGCTAGAGAAGGGCTAGCGGGGCCTCCCCGTCAACAAGAGACCCAGTACTTC	CSAREGLAGPPRQQETQYF
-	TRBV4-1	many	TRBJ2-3	TGCGCCAGCAGCCTCCGTCGCAGGAGTTCTAGCACAGATACGCAGTATTTT	CASSLRRRSSSTDTQYF
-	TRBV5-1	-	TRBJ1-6	TGCGCCAGCAGCTTCTTCTCGAGGGGGGATTATTCACCCCTCCACTTT	CASSFFSRGDYSPLHF
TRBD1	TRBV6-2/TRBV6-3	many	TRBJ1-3	TGTGCCAGCAGTTCCTTCTCGTGGACAGGATTCTCTGGAAACACCATATATTTT	CASSSFSWTGFSGNTIYF
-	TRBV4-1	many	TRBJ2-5	TGCGCCAGCAGCCAAGCCGCTAGCGAGGGCGGGACCCAGTACTTC	CASSQAASEGGTQYF
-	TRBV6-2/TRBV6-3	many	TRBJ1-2	TGTGCCAGCAGTCCCGGGACAATCCATGGCTACACCTTC	CASSPGTIHGYTF
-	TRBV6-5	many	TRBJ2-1	TGTGCCAGCAGGACCCTAGGGAATGAGCAGTTCTTC	CASRTLGNEQFF
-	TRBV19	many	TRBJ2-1	TGTGCCAGTAGTACTCTCACAGGGTTTGAGCAGTTCTTC	CASSTLTGFEQFF
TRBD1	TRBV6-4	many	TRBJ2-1	TGTGCCAGCAGTACGGGACAGAACGGGTGGAATGAGCAGTTCTTC	CASSTGQNGWNEQFF
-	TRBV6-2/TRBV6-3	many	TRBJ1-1	TGTGCCAGCAGTTCCCAGGGGTTCACTGAAGCTTTCTTT	CASSSQGFTEAFF
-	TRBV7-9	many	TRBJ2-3	TGTGCCAGCAGCTTAGGGTCCTGGGAGGAGGGAACAGATACGCAGTATTTT	CASSLGSWEEGTDTQYF
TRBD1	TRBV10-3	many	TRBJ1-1	TGTGCCATCAGTGAGACGGGACAGCCTTCTGAAGCTTTCTTT	CAISETGQPSEAFF
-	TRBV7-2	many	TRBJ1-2	TGTGCCAGCAGCTTATTAACCGGCTATGGCTACACCTTC	CASSLLTGYGYTF
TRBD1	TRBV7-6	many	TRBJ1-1	TGTGCCAGCAGCTTAGCTACTTCGGGACAGGATCGGGTCTTCTTT	CASSLATSGQDRVFF
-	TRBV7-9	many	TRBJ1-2	TGTGCCAGCTTTGGTCAAATTGGCAGGGACCCTAACTATGGCTACACCTTC	CASFGQIGRDPNYGYTF
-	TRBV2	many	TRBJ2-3	TGTGCCAGCAGTGACAGCACAGATACGCAGTATTTT	CASSDSTDTQYF
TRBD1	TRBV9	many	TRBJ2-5	TGTGCCAGCAGCGTATGGGGGACAGGAGAGACCCAGTACTTC	CASSVWGTGETQYF
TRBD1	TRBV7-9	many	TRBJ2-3	TGTGCCAGCAGCTCCCCAGGGCAGGGGGCCACAGATACGCAGTATTTT	CASSSPGQGATDTQYF
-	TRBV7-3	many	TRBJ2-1	TGTGCCAGCAGCTTCACAGGTGACGAGCAGTTCTTC	CASSFTGDEQFF
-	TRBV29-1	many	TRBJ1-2	TGCAGCGTTGAATGGGGGGCCTATGGCTACACCTTC	CSVEWGAYGYTF
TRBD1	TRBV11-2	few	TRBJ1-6	TGTGCCAGCAGCGGGCGGGACAGGCCTAATTCACCCCTCCACTTT	CASSGRDRPNSPLHF
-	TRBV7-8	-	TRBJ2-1	TGTGCCAGCAGCCCACGGGAAGAGGGGCTGACTAATGAGCAGTTCTTC	CASSPREEGLTNEQFF
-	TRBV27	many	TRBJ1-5	TGTGCCAGCAGTTACCGACAGAGCAGCAATCAGCCCCAGCATTTT	CASSYRQSSNQPQHF
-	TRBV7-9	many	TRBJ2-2	TGTGCCAGCAGCCGGGGAGACACCGGGGAGCTGTTTTTT	CASSRGDTGELFF
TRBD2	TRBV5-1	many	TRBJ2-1	TGCGCCAGCAGCATCGGGACTAGCGGGATGAATGAGCAGTTCTTC	CASSIGTSGMNEQFF
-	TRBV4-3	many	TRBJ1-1	TGCGCCAGCAGCCTCGGAGGAGTAGGGACTGAAGCTTTCTTT	CASSLGGVGTEAFF